The rows below give T cell receptor beta chains drawn from one sample of a study of T cell changes during pregnancy in multiple sclerosis. This table comes from immunoSEQ multiplex PCR, and its TCRdb copy is limited to in-frame clones, with some not included. The sample yields 84,000 or so clones, over 90% seen once. This sample comprised peripheral blood, obtained in the third trimester of pregnancy. Source of these receptors: a female donor with multiple sclerosis, enrolled in a pregnancy study. Each CDR3 is given with its conserved first and last residue. D genes are given only for firm matches. Some rows mark clone size as missing; the rest say once, few, many or name a class of expanded clone.

>.|TRBJ1-2|TRBV27|TRBD1
TGTGCCAGCAGTGCCACCCCGGGACAGGGGGCCTATGGCTACACCTTC
CASSATPGQGAYGYTF
>.|TRBJ2-7|TRBV6-1|TRBD2
TGTGCCAGCACCCCGGGGGGGAGATACGAGCAGTACTTC
CASTPGGRYEQYF
>few|TRBJ1-2|TRBV6-1|.
TGTGCCAGCAGTGAAGCGGGAGCAAGCTATGGCTACACCTTC
CASSEAGASYGYTF
>.|TRBJ2-7|TRBV10-2|TRBD2
TGCGCCAGCAGTATATCTAGCGGGGGGGCCTACGTCTACGAGCAGTACTTC
CASSISSGGAYVYEQYF
>.|TRBJ1-3|TRBV7-8|TRBD1
TGTGCCAGCAGCTCCAGGACAGGGGCTCATGGAAACACCATATATTTT
CASSSRTGAHGNTIYF
>.|TRBJ1-6|TRBV19|TRBD1
TGTGCCAGTACCCCGGGACAGGGTACCAATTCACCCCTCCACTTT
CASTPGQGTNSPLHF
>.|TRBJ1-2|TRBV19|TRBD1
TGTGCCAGTAGTAAGGACAGGACACGGGCAGTTAACTATGGCTACACCTTC
CASSKDRTRAVNYGYTF
>.|TRBJ1-2|TRBV18|TRBD1
TGTGCCAGCTCACCAATTCCGGGACAGGTTTCTGTCACCTTC
CASSPIPGQVSVTF
>.|TRBJ1-1|TRBV18|.
TGTGCCAGCTCACCCTCCTTGGAGGGCACTGAAGCTTTCTTT
CASSPSLEGTEAFF
>.|TRBJ1-3|TRBV6-5|TRBD1
TGTGCCAGCAGTAACGGACAGGGGACAGGAAACACCATATATTTT
CASSNGQGTGNTIYF
>.|TRBJ1-2|TRBV29-1|.
TGCAGCGTGGCCCAATCACTTACAGGGATCTATGGCTACACCTTC
CSVAQSLTGIYGYTF
>.|TRBJ2-1|TRBV10-1|TRBD2
TGCGCCAGCAGGCCTAGCGGGGGGGCGCATGAGCAGTTCTTC
CASRPSGGAHEQFF
>.|TRBJ1-1|TRBV2|.
TGTGCCAGCAGCGCCATTGTCGTAGACACTGAAGCTTTCTTT
CASSAIVVDTEAFF
>few|TRBJ2-7|TRBV14|TRBD1
TGTGCCAGCAGCCAAGATTGGGGACAGGGATACGAGCAGTACTTC
CASSQDWGQGYEQYF
>.|TRBJ1-5|TRBV10-3|.
TGTGCCATCAGTGAGGCGAAGAATCAGCCCCAGCATTTT
CAISEAKNQPQHF
>.|TRBJ2-4|TRBV7-9|TRBD2
TGTGCCAGTTTCCGAGCGGGGGGCGAAAACATTCAGTACTTC
CASFRAGGENIQYF
>.|TRBJ2-5|TRBV18|.
TGTGCCAGCTCACCACCGTCGGAGGAGACCCAGTACTTC
CASSPPSEETQYF
>.|TRBJ2-5|TRBV29-1|TRBD1
TGCAGCGTTGAGACAGGGGATGAGACCCAGTACTTC
CSVETGDETQYF
>.|TRBJ2-7|TRBV4-1|.
TGCGCCAGCAGCCCTCACGGACTAACTCAAGACGAGCAGTACTTC
CASSPHGLTQDEQYF
>.|TRBJ1-1|TRBV30|TRBD1
TGTGCCTGGAGGGACAGGGGTCTGAACACTGAAGCTTTCTTT
CAWRDRGLNTEAFF
>.|TRBJ2-7|TRBV7-2|TRBD2
TGTGCCAGCAGCCCACCGGGACTAGCATCATTTGCCGAGCAGTACTTC
CASSPPGLASFAEQYF
>.|TRBJ2-6|TRBV6-4|TRBD1
TGTGCCAGCAGTGACACCGGGACAGGAGTATACTCTGGGGCCAACGTCCTGACTTTC
CASSDTGTGVYSGANVLTF
>once|TRBJ2-3|TRBV19|.
TGTGCCACCGCGACAGCCGGGCAAGGGACGCAGTATTTT
CATATAGQGTQYF